Listed below are T cell receptor beta chains from one sample, sequenced in a study of blood T cells in healthy people across ages. TCRdb independently ran MiXCR on the 5' RACE reads; one entry per CDR3 protein. The sample holds around 710,000 distinct CDR3 sequences, roughly 41% seen once. Sequencing was carried out using blood. These TCRs come from a woman aged 60-75 years in good health. The CDR3 runs from the conserved cysteine through the conserved F or W. D genes are given only for firm matches. Part of the rows lack a size; the others show once, few, many or a class for expanded clones.

cdr3_length clone_size j_call v_call d_call cdr3_nt cdr3_aa
14 many TRBJ2-7 TRBV7-2 TRBD1 TGTGCCAGCAGCTTCGGACAGGGCTCCTACGAGCAGTACTTC CASSFGQGSYEQYF
13 . TRBJ1-1 TRBV6-2/TRBV6-3 . TGTGCCAGCAGTTACAGGTGGAACACTGAAGCTTTCTTT CASSYRWNTEAFF
11 few TRBJ2-7 TRBV29-1 . TGCAGCGTTGTAAAGGGCTACGAGCAGTACTTC CSVVKGYEQYF
14 few TRBJ2-5 TRBV7-9 . TGTGCCAGCAGCATCCACGGGGTCGGAGAGACCCAGTACTTC CASSIHGVGETQYF
12 . TRBJ2-7 TRBV20-1 . TGCAGTGCTAGAGATTGGGACTACGAGCAGTACTTC CSARDWDYEQYF
14 few TRBJ2-1 TRBV6-6 . TGTGCCAGCAGTTACTCGATTTCAAACAATGAGCAGTTCTTC CASSYSISNNEQFF
16 . TRBJ2-7 TRBV12-3/TRBV12-4 . TGTGCCAGCAGTCCCATTGCGGGACTTCTGACCTACGAGCAGTACTTC CASSPIAGLLTYEQYF
15 few TRBJ2-7 TRBV2 . TGTGCCAGCAGTGAACCACAGACGTTCTCCTACGAGCAGTACTTC CASSEPQTFSYEQYF
14 . TRBJ1-1 TRBV20-1 . TGCAGTGCTAGAAAGACAGGAAGGAACACTGAAGCTTTCTTT CSARKTGRNTEAFF
15 many TRBJ2-7 TRBV7-2 . TGTGCCAGCAGCCCCCAAGTTAGCCGGGACTACGAGCAGTACTTC CASSPQVSRDYEQYF
14 . TRBJ2-7 TRBV14 . TGTGCCAGCAGCCAAAGGGGATCGGACACCGAGCAGTACTTC CASSQRGSDTEQYF
15 . TRBJ2-1 TRBV4-2 . TGTGCCAGCAGCCAAATCGGGACTTATGAAAATGAGCAGTTCTTC CASSQIGTYENEQFF
16 . TRBJ1-5 TRBV6-2/TRBV6-3 TRBD1 TGTGCCAGCAGTAACACCGGGACAGTGGGGAATCAGCCCCAGCATTTT CASSNTGTVGNQPQHF
14 . TRBJ2-7 TRBV4-3 TRBD1 TGCGCCAACAGCCAAGGGACAGGGACATACGAGCAGTACTTC CANSQGTGTYEQYF
14 . TRBJ2-3 TRBV20-1 . TGCAGTGCTAGAAGGGACATAAGCACAGATACGCAGTATTTT CSARRDISTDTQYF
16 . TRBJ2-7 TRBV27 TRBD2 TGTGCCAGCAGTGGGACTAGCGGGGTTTTGTTCTACGAGCAGTACTTC CASSGTSGVLFYEQYF
12 few TRBJ2-5 TRBV7-2 . TGTGCCAGCAGCGGACAAGGAGTGGTTCTGTACTTC CASSGQGVVLYF
15 many TRBJ2-5 TRBV20-1 . TGCAGTGCTAGTCACGTCGGCGGGACAGCAGAGACCCAGTACTTC CSASHVGGTAETQYF
17 . TRBJ2-3 TRBV6-1 TRBD2 TGTGCCAGCACCGTACCCCCCGGACTAGCGGGAAAGGGGACGCAGTATTTT CASTVPPGLAGKGTQYF
14 . TRBJ2-4 TRBV29-1 . TGCAGCGTTGTGGGGCGAATAGCCAAAAACATTCAGTACTTC CSVVGRIAKNIQYF
13 . TRBJ2-1 TRBV2 . TGTGCCAGCATGGGGAGCTCCTACAATGAGCAGTTCTTC CASMGSSYNEQFF
14 . TRBJ2-2 TRBV3-1 . TGTGCCAGCAGCCAAATTACTAACACCGGGGAGCTGTTTTTT CASSQITNTGELFF
15 . TRBJ2-1 TRBV20-1 TRBD2 TGCAGTGCTCGGGGCATCGGGGGGAGATACAATGAGCAGTTCTTT CSARGIGGRYNEQFF
14 many TRBJ2-3 TRBV7-2 . TGTGCCAGCAGCCTCGGGACCCTATCGGAGGTGCAGTATTTT CASSLGTLSEVQYF
14 . TRBJ2-5 TRBV20-1 . TGCAGTGCTAGAGAGGGGTACTTGCAAGAGACCCAGTACTTC CSAREGYLQETQYF
15 many TRBJ2-5 TRBV7-2 . TGTGCCAGCAGCTTAGTGGGGGGGCTACAAGAGACCCAGTACTTC CASSLVGGLQETQYF